Each of the 30 T cell receptor beta chains below was sequenced from the same sample in a study of OX40 agonist ivuxolimab in advanced cancers. This table comes from immunoSEQ multiplex PCR, and its TCRdb copy is limited to in-frame clones, with some not included. This sample has 50,000 or so clones, with about 91% found just once. Here the sequenced sample was CD4+ or CD8+ T cells sorted from blood, taken in a trial of the OX40 agonist ivuxolimab. Receptors were obtained from an adult with an advanced solid tumor such as melanoma, head and neck, liver or kidney cancer.

The chain is built from TRBV2 and TRBJ2-7; D not resolved. V gave up 3 bases and J gave up 4 bases, with 7 bases separating them. Germline CDR1 is SNHLY and CDR2 is FYNNEI. This CDR3 region has 12 residues. The CDR3 region has the DNA TGTGCCAGCAGTGACCTCAGATACGAGCAGTACTTC. Translating it yields CASSDLRYEQYF.

The CDR3, as DNA: TGTGCCAGCAGCTTAGGGGGTACCGGGGAGCTGTTTTTT. This gives the protein CASSLGGTGELFF. The genes are TRBV7-2 and TRBJ2-2; D ambiguous. Deletions cut 1 base from V and 5 bases from J, with 5 bases between. CDR1 and CDR2 (germline): SGHTA, FQGNSA. CDR3 length: 13 residues.

The rearrangement uses TRBV21-1 and TRBJ2-2; the table's TRBD2 call for D was not verified on the DNA. TRBV21-1 has pseudogene status. The CDR3 covers 15 residues. As DNA, the CDR3 is TGTGCCAGGTCCAGCGGGGGAGAGTGCACCGGGGAGCTGTTTTTT. Amino acids: CARSSGGECTGELFF.

The chain is built from TRBV9 and TRBJ2-2; a possible D gene is TRBD1 (5 bases). The V end lost 4 bases, the J end lost 1 base, and 29 bases lay between the germline ends. CDR1 is SGDLS and CDR2 is YYNGEE in the germline V gene. The CDR3 is 21 residues long. The CDR3 loop reads CASSPRGRVQARPQNTGELFF. As DNA, the CDR3 is TGTGCCAGCAGCCCCCGTGGGCGAGTACAGGCCAGACCCCAGAACACCGGGGAGCTGTTTTTT.

The V gene is TRBV6-6, the J gene TRBJ2-7; tentatively, D is TRBD2 (7 bases). The CDR3 contains 14 residues. Per the germline V gene, CDR1 is MNHNY and CDR2 is SVGAGI (reference sequence). Trimming pared 2 bases from V and 2 bases from J, leaving 10 bases between. CDR3 bases: TGTGCCAGCAGTTACGGGGGGGGCCCCTACGAGCAGTACTTC. The encoded protein is CASSYGGGPYEQYF.

This clone was counted a single time. This chain joins TRBV4-3 and TRBJ2-3, with D hard to call. Germline V gene sequence: CDR1 LGHNA, CDR2 YSLEER. The CDR3 extends over 16 amino acids. V was shortened by 0 bases and J by 2 bases, with 12 bases between the two germline ends. CDR3 sequence: CASSQDPGPSTDTQYF. For the CDR3, the DNA is TGCGCCAGCAGCCAAGATCCGGGCCCTTCCACAGATACGCAGTATTTT.

V is TRBV5-8 and J is TRBJ2-3; D is ambiguous. Trimming pared 0 bases from V and 5 bases from J, leaving 4 bases between. The CDR3 has 12 amino acids. The germline V gene encodes CDR1 SGHTS and CDR2 YDEGEE. CDR3 sequence (DNA): TGTGCCAGCAGCTTGGTGGTAGATACGCAGTATTTT. Translated: CASSLVVDTQYF. The whole variable domain, remainder taken from reference TRBV5-8 and TRBJ2-3, is EAGVTQSPTHLIKTRGQQATLRCSPISGHTSVYWYQQALGLGLQFLLWYDEGEERNRGNFPPRFSGRQFPNYSSELNVNALELEDSALYLCASSLVVDTQYFGPGTRLTVL.

The table lists this clone with a count of one. The CDR3 sequence: CASSLGQGQGGEAFF. In nucleotides, the CDR3 is TGTGCCAGCAGCTTAGGGCAGGGACAGGGCGGTGAAGCTTTCTTT. This chain links TRBV7-9 with TRBJ1-1; 9 nucleotides align to TRBD1. CDR1 is SEHNR, CDR2 FQNEAQ, per germline (reference sequence). The CDR3 covers 15 residues. Losses at the gene ends were 1 base for V and 7 bases for J; bases not matched to a gene: 7.

The chain links TRBV7-9 to TRBJ2-7; D possibly corresponds to TRBD1 (5 bases). From germline, CDR1 is SEHNR and CDR2 FQNEAQ (reference sequence). Trimming shortened V by 0 bases and J by 7 bases, and 7 bases separated the two germline ends. The length of the CDR3 is 12 residues. DNA of the CDR3: TGTGCCAGCAGCTTAGCGGGGCAGGAGCAGTACTTC. Amino acids: CASSLAGQEQYF.

The V call is TRBV6-5, the J call TRBJ1-5; D ambiguous. This CDR3 is 14 amino acids long. Deletions cut 2 bases from V and 1 base from J, with 6 bases between. In germline, CDR1 is MNHEY, CDR2 SVGAGI. This CDR3 reads CASSYMGSNQPQHF. CDR3 in DNA: TGTGCCAGCAGTTACATGGGGAGCAATCAGCCCCAGCATTTT.

The rearrangement joins TRBV30 to TRBJ1-1; D remains ambiguous. Germline V gives CDR1 GTSNPN, CDR2 SVGIG (reference sequence). The CDR3 is 15 amino acids. V shed 1 base and J shed 2 bases, with 14 bases lying between them. The CDR3 nucleotides are TGTGCCTGGAGTGAGGGAGCCGCTGGAAACACTGAAGCTTTCTTT. Translating it yields CAWSEGAAGNTEAFF.

The chain combines TRBV4-3 with TRBJ2-7; D unclear. This CDR3 has 13 residues. CDR1 LGHNA and CDR2 YSLEER come from the germline V gene. The V gene lost 0 bases and the J gene lost 2 bases, with 5 bases spanning the gap. CDR3 sequence reads: CASSQDGTYEQYF. For the CDR3, the DNA is TGCGCCAGCAGCCAAGACGGAACCTACGAGCAGTACTTC.

V usage is TRBV27 and J usage is TRBJ2-3, with D hard to call. Trimming left V 5 bases short and J 4 bases short, with 10 bases between. Germline V lookup: CDR1 MNHEY, CDR2 SMNVEV (reference sequence). The CDR3 length is 13 residues. The DNA of the CDR3 is TGTGCCAGCAGTACGAATTACCCAGATACGCAGTATTTT. Translating gives CASSTNYPDTQYF.

The chain couples TRBV9 to TRBJ2-2; 10 bases line up with TRBD1. This CDR3 contains 16 residues. Losses at the gene ends were 5 bases for V and 7 bases for J; bases not matched to a gene: 11. Germline CDR1 SGDLS, CDR2 YYNGEE. The CDR3 region is CASSAPGQGFYGELFF. The CDR3 DNA is TGTGCCAGCAGTGCCCCGGGACAGGGGTTTTACGGGGAGCTGTTTTTT.

The table lists this clone with a count of one. The V gene is TRBV6-5, the J gene TRBJ1-5; maybe TRBD1 (5 bases). The CDR3 is made up of 15 amino acids. Between the trimmed V and J ends, which lost 5 bases and 3 bases, there was a span of 14 bases. Germline V gives CDR1 MNHEY, CDR2 SVGAGI. CDR3: CASSPWQGDNQPQHF. The CDR3 coding sequence is TGTGCCAGCAGTCCATGGCAGGGTGACAATCAGCCCCAGCATTTT.

J is TRBJ2-1 and V is TRBV9; D may be TRBD1 (7 bases). CDR3 size: 16 residues. Germline CDR1 and CDR2: SGDLS and YYNGEE. Trimming cost V 0 bases and J 6 bases, with 16 bases left between them. This CDR3 is CASSVELGQGGNEQFF. CDR3 DNA: TGTGCCAGCAGCGTAGAATTAGGGCAGGGGGGCAATGAGCAGTTCTTC. The variable domain in full, with the rest retrieved from reference TRBV9 and TRBJ2-1, is DSGVTQTPKHLITATGQRVTLRCSPRSGDLSVYWYQQSLDQGLQFLIQYYNGEERAKGNILERFSAQQFPDLHSELNLSSLELGDSALYFCASSVELGQGGNEQFFGPGTRLTVL.

The DNA for the CDR3 is TGTGCCAGCAGCTTGTCTGCGGGGGAGCTGTTTTTT. Its translation is CASSLSAGELFF. The V and J genes are TRBV5-4 and TRBJ2-2, with D hard to call. Germline CDR1 is SGHNT and CDR2 is YYREEE (reference sequence). The CDR3 runs to 12 residues. Trimming shortened V by 1 base and J by 8 bases, and 6 bases separated the two germline ends. Full variable domain (rest looked up from reference TRBV5-4 and TRBJ2-2): ETGVTQSPTHLIKTRGQQVTLRCSSQSGHNTVSWYQQALGQGPQFIFQYYREEENGRGNFPPRFSGLQFPNYSSELNVNALELDDSALYLCASSLSAGELFFGEGSRLTVL.

V and J are TRBV30 and TRBJ2-7; no firm D call. CDR1 and CDR2 (germline): GTSNPN, SVGIG (reference sequence). The CDR3 has 12 residues. V was clipped by 2 bases and J by 3 bases, with 8 bases between them. CDR3 bases: TGTGCCTGGAGTTTCGGGTACTACGAGCAGTACTTC. Encoded protein: CAWSFGYYEQYF.

The V and J genes are TRBV5-3 and TRBJ2-7; D ambiguous. TRBV5-3 is an open reading frame, and its role is uncertain. The ends were cut back, 2 bases at V and 3 bases at J, with 15 bases in the middle. CDR3 length: 15 residues. The CDR3 DNA follows: TGTGCCAGAAGCTTTTGGCTACAGCTATTCTACGAGCAGTACTTC. Translated: CARSFWLQLFYEQYF.

The rearrangement uses TRBV28 and TRBJ1-2, with unresolved D. Germline V CDR1 and CDR2: MDHEN, SYDVKM. The CDR3 has 14 amino acids. The ends were cut back, 2 bases at V and 4 bases at J, with 11 bases in the middle. In nucleotides, the CDR3 is TGTGCCAGCAGTTTAACCATGGAGAGCTATGGCTACACCTTC. It translates to CASSLTMESYGYTF.

The chain recombines TRBV9 with TRBJ2-1, with a tentative D call TRBD2 (7 bases). In germline, CDR1 is SGDLS, CDR2 YYNGEE. Trimming cost V 0 bases and J 7 bases, with 14 bases left between them. This CDR3 has 15 amino acids. The DNA of the CDR3 is TGTGCCAGCAGCGTAGAGGGGGGGAGTAGGAATGAGCAGTTCTTC. Translation gives CASSVEGGSRNEQFF.

This chain joins TRBV28 and TRBJ1-1; D is uncertain. This CDR3 comprises 14 residues. Trimming took 2 bases from V and 4 from J, leaving 11 bases between them. The V gene's germline CDR1 is MDHEN and CDR2 SYDVKM. CDR3 DNA: TGTGCCAGCAGTTTAAGGGTCCTTGGCACTGAAGCTTTCTTT. Its protein product is CASSLRVLGTEAFF.

This clone was observed a few times. This chain uses TRBV4-3 with TRBJ2-5; the D is unclear. Germline loops: CDR1 LGHNA, CDR2 YSLEER. This CDR3 has 16 amino acids. V lost 4 bases and J lost 2, with 17 bases in between. The CDR3 region is CASSPGANPLQETQYF. DNA of the CDR3: TGCGCCAGCAGCCCAGGAGCCAACCCTTTACAAGAGACCCAGTACTTC.

This clone was recorded once. The chain joins TRBV6-1 to TRBJ1-1; unclear D gene. V lost 1 base and J lost 10, with 7 bases in between. The CDR3 spans 11 residues. The germline V gene encodes CDR1 MNHNS and CDR2 SASEGT. CDR3 nucleotide sequence: TGTGCCAGCAGTGAAGGGAACGCAGCTTTCTTT. Its protein product is CASSEGNAAFF.

The chain is built from TRBV28 and TRBJ2-5; the D gene could be TRBD1 or TRBD2 (6 bases each). Deletions cut 4 bases from V and 3 bases from J, with 15 bases between. This CDR3 has 15 residues. Germline CDR1 reads MDHEN; CDR2 reads SYDVKM. The CDR3 DNA is TGTGCCAGCAGTTCCGGATCGGGGGCGGAAGAGACCCAGTACTTC. Translated, it gives CASSSGSGAEETQYF. Supplemented by reference TRBV28 and TRBJ2-5, the full variable domain reads DVKVTQSSRYLVKRTGEKVFLECVQDMDHENMFWYRQDPGLGLRLIYFSYDVKMKEKGDIPEGYSVSREKKERFSLILESASTNQTSMYLCASSSGSGAEETQYFGPGTRLLVL.

The chain links TRBV28 to TRBJ2-2, with D unresolved. The CDR3 length is 14 residues. Trimming left V 3 bases short and J 4 bases short, with 9 bases between. Germline V gives CDR1 MDHEN, CDR2 SYDVKM. The CDR3 region has the DNA TGTGCCAGCAGTTTTAGGACGTTCACCGGGGAGCTGTTTTTT. It specifies CASSFRTFTGELFF.

V gene TRBV5-4 combines with J gene TRBJ1-5; D not certain. Germline loops: CDR1 SGHNT, CDR2 YYREEE (reference sequence). The germline V and J ends were trimmed by 4 bases and 1 base, with 9 bases remaining between them. This CDR3 comprises 14 residues. The CDR3 DNA is TGTGCCAGCAGCGCCCGGGGAAGCAATCAGCCCCAGCATTTT. The encoded protein is CASSARGSNQPQHF.

Concerning this clone: The germline gene is not matched at one end of the junction; a read error may be the cause. The chain couples TRBV5-6 to TRBJ2-1, with 12 positions matching TRBD2. The CDR3 has 16 residues. Germline loops: CDR1 SGHDT, CDR2 YYEEEE. CDR3 nucleotide sequence: TGTGCCAGCGCTGACTATGAGGGGCTAGCGGGAGGGGTGTGGATCTTC. This encodes CASADYEGLAGGVWIF.

The genes are TRBV4-1 and TRBJ2-2, with TRBD2 matching 10 bases. The CDR3 covers 17 residues. The J segment lost 6 bases and the V segment lost 3 bases, leaving 10 bases of the junction unmatched. CDR1 is MGHRA and CDR2 is YSYEKL in the germline V gene. The CDR3 region has the DNA TGCGCCAGCAGCCACCAAGAGGGCCTAGCGGGAGCCGGGGAGCTGTTTTTT. It encodes CASSHQEGLAGAGELFF.

The V call is TRBV4-2, the J call TRBJ2-7; 10 nucleotides line up with TRBD2. CDR3 length: 16 amino acids. Trimming removed 0 bases from V and 0 bases from J; junction bases left unmatched: 2. CDR1 is LGHNA and CDR2 is YNFKEQ in the germline V gene. This chain's CDR3 is CASSQDGLAASYEQYF. CDR3 sequence (DNA): TGTGCCAGCAGCCAAGATGGACTAGCGGCCTCCTACGAGCAGTACTTC.